The 5 T cell receptor beta chains listed next were all sequenced from one sample in a study of T-cell reconstitution after alpha-beta-depleted transplantation in children. Preparing the TCRbeta library involved the use of unique molecular identifiers. One entry per CDR3 protein, called by TCRdb with MiXCR from the PCR reads. This sample yields some 530,000 distinct CDR3 sequences, of which approximately 12% are seen a single time; over 5.5% belongs to the top ten. The sequenced sample was PBMCs from the stem cell graft donor, obtained from the stem cell graft. The receptors were sampled from a human donor who donated a stem cell graft to a child with combined immunodeficiency.

The CDR3 nucleotides read TGTGCCAGCAGTTACTCTGTTAGAATTGCTCGGAATGAAAAACTGTTTTTT. Translated: CASSYSVRIARNEKLFF. The chain carries TRBV6-5 and TRBJ1-4; D unclear. V was cut by 0 bases and J by 5 bases, with 16 bases left in between. The CDR3 totals 17 residues. Looked up from germline, CDR1 is MNHEY and CDR2 is SVGAGI.

The sample holds a few counts of this clonotype. The chain couples TRBV7-2 to TRBJ2-2; 7 bases map to TRBD1. The CDR3 has 19 amino acids. Unmatched junction bases numbered 11, after V lost 1 base and J lost 0 bases. Looked up from germline, CDR1 is SGHTA and CDR2 is FQGNSA. The CDR3 DNA follows: TGTGCCAGCAGCTTAGGCTTAGGGTACAGGGGTTCGAACACCGGGGAGCTGTTTTTT. Translation gives CASSLGLGYRGSNTGELFF.

The chain recombines TRBV6-1 with TRBJ2-3, with 12 bases matching TRBD2. CDR1 and CDR2 (germline): MNHNS, SASEGT. The CDR3 length is 16 residues. V lost 8 bases to trimming and J lost 4 bases; unmatched junction nucleotides: 10. The CDR3 loop is CASGETSGSTADTQYF. DNA of the CDR3: TGTGCCAGCGGCGAGACTAGCGGGAGTACTGCAGATACGCAGTATTTT.

This clonotype appeared many times. This chain connects TRBV7-9 to TRBJ2-1; D gene uncertain. In germline, CDR1 is SEHNR, CDR2 FQNEAQ (reference sequence). Between the trimmed V and J ends, which lost 1 base and 8 bases, there was a span of 0 bases. The CDR3 contains 10 residues. CDR3 nucleotide sequence: TGTGCCAGCAGCTTAGATGAGCAGTTCTTC. Amino acids: CASSLDEQFF.

The J gene is TRBJ1-5, the V gene TRBV4-1; TRBD1 might be the D (6 bases). The CDR3 extends over 20 amino acids. Germline CDR1 and CDR2: MGHRA and YSYEKL. Trimming took 0 bases from V and 0 from J, leaving 21 bases between them. DNA of the CDR3: TGCGCCAGCAGCCAAGACTGGGCAGGGGTTAAGTACAATAGCAATCAGCCCCAGCATTTT. It specifies CASSQDWAGVKYNSNQPQHF.